These 9 T cell receptor beta chains were sequenced from one sample in a study of T cell responses to AZD1222 COVID-19 vaccine. Sequencing was performed with immunoSEQ multiplex PCR; in TCRdb, only in-frame clones are kept and a portion is missing. The data contain fewer than 180,000 clones, roughly nine tenths of them singletons. Sequenced here: peripheral blood, sampled 28 days after the second AZD1222 dose. The receptors here all came from an adult who received the AZD1222 COVID-19 vaccine.

This clone was recorded a few times. The chain combines TRBV7-6 with TRBJ1-3; 8 positions match TRBD1. V trimming: 0 bases; J trimming: 4 bases; junction bases outside the gene matches: 5. CDR3 length: 16 amino acids. Germline V gene data show CDR1 as SGHVS and CDR2 as FNYEAQ. CDR3 sequence reads: CASSLAQGASGNTIYF. CDR3 in DNA: TGTGCCAGCAGCTTAGCGCAGGGGGCGAGCGGAAACACCATATATTTT.

The chain joins TRBV4-1 to TRBJ1-2, with D possibly matching TRBD1 (5 bases). Germline CDR1 and CDR2: MGHRA and YSYEKL. The ends were cut back, 2 bases at V and 8 bases at J, with 21 bases in the middle. This CDR3 is built from 16 residues. In DNA form, the CDR3 reads TGCGCCAGCAGCCAACGCTCAGGGAGCGGGGAGAACGGCTACACCTTC. Its protein product is CASSQRSGSGENGYTF.

The CDR3 DNA reads as TGCGCCAGCAGCGGTGGAGTGACTAGCGGGAGGGAGACCCAGTACTTC. This codes for CASSGGVTSGRETQYF. The chain links TRBV5-1 to TRBJ2-5; TRBD2 aligns across 13 bases. With V trimmed by 4 bases and J by 5 bases, 8 bases remained unmatched. The CDR3 length is 16 residues. The germline V gene encodes CDR1 SGHRS and CDR2 YFSETQ.

This clone was counted only a few times. This rearrangement joins TRBV28 to TRBJ1-5; 11 bases line up with TRBD1. The CDR3 consists of 20 residues. J was trimmed by 7 bases and V by 5 bases; bases with no gene match: 22. CDR1 and CDR2 (germline): MDHEN, SYDVKM. The CDR3 reads CASSPWGVGTEDRGRQPQHF. DNA for the CDR3: TGTGCCAGCAGTCCATGGGGAGTGGGGACGGAGGACAGGGGGCGGCAGCCCCAGCATTTT.

The chain has TRBV5-1 and TRBJ1-4; 7 bases map to TRBD1. The CDR3 spans 15 residues. Germline trimming cut 3 bases from V and 2 bases from J; bases unmatched to any gene: 4. CDR1 and CDR2 from the germline V gene are SGHRS and YFSETQ. Here the CDR3 reads CASSYRGGTNEKLFF. The CDR3 region has the DNA TGCGCCAGCAGCTACAGGGGTGGGACTAATGAAAAACTGTTTTTT.

The chain links TRBV27 to TRBJ1-5; tentatively, D is TRBD1 (5 bases). The CDR3 covers 14 residues. CDR1 and CDR2 from the germline V gene are MNHEY and SMNVEV (reference sequence). Trimming removed 3 bases from V and 5 bases from J, with 11 bases in between. CDR3 protein: CASSLSGGYQPQHF. CDR3 in DNA: TGTGCCAGCAGTTTGTCGGGGGGTTATCAGCCCCAGCATTTT.

This chain joins TRBV4-2 and TRBJ2-1; TRBD2 matches at 8 bases. V lost 4 bases to trimming and J lost 5 bases; unmatched junction nucleotides: 7. The CDR3 has 15 amino acids. CDR1 and CDR2 (germline): LGHNA, YNFKEQ. The CDR3, as DNA: TGTGCCAGCAGCCTGGGACGGGAGGGCAACAATGAGCAGTTCTTC. It specifies CASSLGREGNNEQFF.

This chain uses TRBV6-5 with TRBJ1-1; unclear D gene. V lost 5 bases, J lost 0 bases, and 13 bases lay in between. The CDR3 contains 15 residues. CDR1 and CDR2 from the germline V gene are MNHEY and SVGAGI. The CDR3 sequence: CASSHDLALNTEAFF. DNA of the CDR3: TGTGCCAGCAGTCACGATTTGGCACTGAACACTGAAGCTTTCTTT.

This clone was found once. The chain couples TRBV24-1 to TRBJ2-1; D might be TRBD2 (6 bases). The length of the CDR3 is 16 residues. Trimming stripped 4 bases from V and 0 bases from J, with 12 bases between. Germline CDR1 KGHDR, CDR2 SFDVKD. The CDR3 DNA reads TGTGCCACCAGTGAGTACAAGGGAGGCTCCTACAATGAGCAGTTCTTC. Translating gives CATSEYKGGSYNEQFF.